This T cell receptor (beta chain) was identified during a study of blood T cell repertoires in COVID-19. Study summary: Researchers got acute and convalescent COVID-19 samples from the United States, Italy and Spain.

Clones were read by immunoSEQ multiplex PCR, and TCRdb kept only the in-frame ones, dropping some. The sample shows roughly 300,000 clones, about 93% of them seen only once. Sequenced sample: PBMCs or T cells enriched from blood (not recorded which). The clonotype comes from a woman between 25 and 40 years old who had recovered from COVID-19.

The CDR3 loop reads CASSQERLAQKQETQYF. CDR3 coding DNA: TGTGCCAGCAGCCAGGAGCGACTAGCGCAAAAACAAGAGACCCAGTACTTC. This chain links TRBV14 with TRBJ2-5, with 8 bases fitting TRBD2. CDR1 and CDR2 from the germline V gene are SGHDN and FVKESK. Unmatched junction bases numbered 11, after V lost 3 bases and J lost 2 bases. The CDR3 consists of 17 residues.